This paragraph reports one T cell receptor beta chain. As for time point: peripheral blood 6 weeks after treatment start. V was pared by 5 bases and J by 12 bases, with 12 bases of the junction left unmatched. Germline V lookup: CDR1 MNHEY, CDR2 SVGAGI. The length of the CDR3 is 13 residues. The source of the sample is a study of PD-L1 blockade in urothelial cancer. This table comes from immunoSEQ multiplex PCR, and its TCRdb copy is limited to in-frame clones, with some not included. The sample holds 29,000 or so clones; about four fifths are singletons and the top ten take 3% to 3.5%. The source is a man between 65 and 80 years old with urothelial cancer. Material: PBMCs, obtained around atezolizumab (anti-PD-L1) treatment. The chain couples TRBV6-5 to TRBJ1-2; 7 bases map to TRBD1. CDR3 protein: CASSEALEGAHTF. As DNA, the CDR3 is TGTGCCAGCAGTGAAGCGCTGGAGGGGGCCCACACCTTC.